The subject of this entry is one T cell receptor beta chain. The clone's antigen remains unknown. Base-call qualities are not available, and no considerably larger clone is one nucleotide away. The record originates from a study of blood T cell repertoires in COVID-19 (dated by TCRdb to 2018 to 2020). Looking at the study overall: The collaborator samples originated in the United States, Italy and Spain and spanned the acute and convalescent phases of COVID-19. The samples were drawn from the first 160 participants of the ongoing ImmuneRACE study and from some 1,300 subjects provided by 6 global collaborators. Subjects who had been exposed to COVID-19, were actively infected with it, or had recovered from it provided the deeply sampled blood TCRbeta repertoires that made up the dataset. The repertoires were made available in a free public database intended to serve as a resource for research on the immune response to SARS-CoV-2. The sample metadata nearly always contained a de-identified subject ID, COVID-19 status, age in years and sex. The material from the prospective study consisted of cDNA or gDNA derived from T cells, B-cell-depleted T cells, or PBMCs. Where available, HLA class I and class II types were taken from metadata supplied by the sample provider and were not determined by assay-based typing. What the study reported, not specific to this receptor: The amount of clinical and demographic metadata varied by source and participant and was provided uncurated.

TCRbeta CDR3 regions were amplified from genomic DNA by means of the immunoSEQ Assay, a bias-controlled multiplex PCR. Regarding the original processing steps: Nucleated cell counts per sample were estimated from amplification of reference gene primers within the assay. Sequence reads were collapsed and filtered to measure the absolute abundance of every unique TCRbeta CDR3 rearrangement. For each sample, productive Simpson clonality was calculated as the square root of Simpson's diversity index over productive rearrangements. The clones in this table, taken by TCRdb from immuneACCESS, are in-frame only. Not every clone is retained; where verified, under half of the shortfall comes from an unresolved V gene, and the cause of the rest is unknown. For V, J and clone size, that table is used; D and trimming come from the DNA. The sample table shows nearly 350,000 clones, and around 88% are seen once. The top ten clonotypes cover 2.5% to 3.5% of the sample.

V lost 2 bases and J lost 13 bases; the stretch between them is 20 bases long. For CDR1 and CDR2, the germline V gene lists LGHNA and YNFKEQ. The cysteine opens and the phenylalanine closes a CDR3 of 15 amino acids. CDR3 DNA is the only sequence kept; it has 45 bases, read in frame from the first base. Whole blood was collected in K2EDTA tubes by collaborating institutions according to the institutions' own protocols. For TCRbeta analysis, collaborator samples were shipped as frozen whole blood, as isolated PBMCs, or as DNA extracted from either sample type. Source material: peripheral blood. The receptor's source is a young man with active or convalescent COVID-19. The rearrangement joined TRBV4-2 to TRBJ1-4; no confident D gene assignment can be made. The nucleotide sequence is given as TGTGCCAGCAGCCAATATAAGGAGGGCGGCGAAGGACTGTTTTTT. This encodes CASSQYKEGGEGLFF.